Reported below is one T cell receptor (beta chain). Its matching antigen is unknown. The PCR employed 60 Vbeta primers together with 13 Jbeta primers. Sequenced by immunoSEQ multiplex PCR; TCRdb stores in-frame clones only, minus some. The sample lists around 150,000 clones, roughly 85% occurring once. Germline CDR1 is GTSNPN and CDR2 is SVGIG (reference sequence). The CDR3 has 14 amino acids. The germline V and J ends were trimmed by 0 bases and 4 bases, with 10 bases remaining between them. The data derive from a study of cytomegalovirus exposure and HLA in healthy donors. Overall study context: Genotyping showed about 80% of almost 400 donors falling in the Caucasian-associated ancestry cluster. General study results and limits: When a later analysis was performed, an Asian-associated ancestry cluster reportedly had fewer N-insertions than the roughly 700-donor mean. An analysis done earlier found most TCR beta V segments productive about 87% or about 30% of the time. Sequencing likely caused a cluster of highly shared sequence variants.

The chain has TRBV30 and TRBJ1-5, with D perhaps TRBD1 (6 bases). Material for sequencing was PBMCs. The TCR originated in a man aged 18 to 29 in good health and CMV-seropositive. As DNA, the CDR3 is TGTGCCTGGAGTGTACCGGACAGAAATCAGCCCCAGCATTTT. This sequence encodes CAWSVPDRNQPQHF. Full variable domain (rest looked up from reference TRBV30 and TRBJ1-5): SQTIHQWPATLVQPVGSPLSLECTVEGTSNPNLYWYRQAAGRGLQLLFYSVGIGQISSEVPQNLSASRPQDRQFILSSKKLLLSDSGFYLCAWSVPDRNQPQHFGDGTRLSIL.